One and the same sample provided the 21 T cell receptor beta chains below, sequenced in a study of cytomegalovirus exposure and HLA in healthy donors. PCR was performed using 60 Vbeta and 13 Jbeta primers. Generated by immunoSEQ multiplex PCR, the TCRdb table keeps only in-frame clones and is missing some. The repertoire table contains 55,000 to 65,000 clones. Sequenced sample: PBMCs. These receptor sequences come from a woman aged 18-35 years in good health and CMV-seronegative.

The rearrangement joins TRBV30 to TRBJ1-1; maybe TRBD1 (6 bases). This CDR3 spans 17 amino acids. Germline V gene lookup returns CDR1 GTSNPN and CDR2 SVGIG (reference sequence). Deletions cut 2 bases from V and 3 bases from J, with 22 bases between. For the CDR3, the DNA is TGTGCCTGGAGTATACATCCCGGACAGAAGGAGTACACTGAAGCTTTCTTT. Protein: CAWSIHPGQKEYTEAFF.

The genes are TRBV5-1 and TRBJ2-2, with TRBD2 matching over 7 bases. In germline, CDR1 is SGHRS, CDR2 YFSETQ. The CDR3 totals 16 residues. The V and J ends lost 0 bases and 1 base, in that order; junction bases with no gene match: 3. The CDR3 sequence is CASSLAERGNTGELFF. The CDR3 DNA sequence: TGCGCCAGCAGCTTGGCCGAGCGGGGGAACACCGGGGAGCTGTTTTTT.

The chain recombines TRBV5-1 with TRBJ2-5, with TRBD2 matching 10 bases. The trim removed 0 bases at V and 5 bases at J, leaving 4 bases unmatched. The CDR3 length is 15 residues. From germline, CDR1 is SGHRS and CDR2 YFSETQ. CDR3 sequence: CASSLALAGAETQYF. In DNA form, the CDR3 reads TGCGCCAGCAGCTTGGCCCTAGCGGGGGCCGAGACCCAGTACTTC.

About this clone itself: One end of the junction varies from germline; a read error may be responsible. The chain recombines TRBV7-3 with TRBJ1-5, with D possibly being TRBD1 (5 bases). There are 17 residues in the CDR3. The germline CDR1 and CDR2 sequences are SGHTA and FQGTGA. CDR3 sequence: CASSLTPREGVSQHQHF. CDR3 coding DNA: TGTGCCAGCAGCTTAACGCCTAGGGAAGGGGTAAGTCAGCACCAGCATTTT. Combining the CDR3 with reference TRBV7-3 and TRBJ1-5 gives the whole variable domain GAGVSQTPSNKVTEKGKYVELRCDPISGHTALYWYRQSLGQGPEFLIYFQGTGAADDSGLPNDRFFAVRPEGSVSTLKIQRTERGDSAVYLCASSLTPREGVSQHQHFGDGTRLSIL.

The chain employs TRBV19 and TRBJ2-5, with a tentative D call TRBD1 (6 bases). The J call may not be correct, given that the DNA end is closer to TRBJ2-7. CDR3 length: 13 residues. From germline, CDR1 is LNHDA and CDR2 SQIVND (reference sequence). The CDR3 region is CASRLQGSYEQYF. The CDR3 DNA reads as TGTGCCAGTAGACTTCAGGGGTCCTACGAGCAGTACTTC.

The J gene is TRBJ2-1, the V gene TRBV30; 11 bases line up with TRBD2. The CDR3 covers 15 residues. J gave up 8 bases and V 4 bases, and 10 bases lay outside the gene matches. CDR1 is GTSNPN, CDR2 SVGIG, per germline (reference sequence). For the CDR3, the DNA is TGTGCCTGGAAAGGCAGTAGCGGGAGGGGAGATGAGCAGTTCTTC. Its translation is CAWKGSSGRGDEQFF.

V gene TRBV19 combines with J gene TRBJ1-1; 9 nucleotides line up with TRBD1. Trimming removed 4 bases from V and 4 bases from J; junction bases left unmatched: 7. Looked up from germline, CDR1 is LNHDA and CDR2 is SQIVND (reference sequence). The CDR3 sequence is 15 residues long. The CDR3 DNA follows: TGTGCCAGTAGTAGAAACAGGGGGCAAATCACTGAAGCTTTCTTT. Encoded protein: CASSRNRGQITEAFF.

This chain joins TRBV19 and TRBJ1-5; D gene uncertain. Germline CDR1 reads LNHDA; CDR2 reads SQIVND (reference sequence). V was trimmed by 2 bases and J by 4 bases, leaving 6 bases between them. The CDR3 contains 13 residues. For the CDR3, the DNA is TGTGCCAGTAGTATACCGCTAAATCAGCCCCAGCATTTT. Translating gives CASSIPLNQPQHF. The whole variable domain, filled in from reference TRBV19 and TRBJ1-5, reads DGGITQSPKYLFRKEGQNVTLSCEQNLNHDAMYWYRQDPGQGLRLIYYSQIVNDFQKGDIAEGYSVSREKKESFPLTVTSAQKNPTAFYLCASSIPLNQPQHFGDGTRLSIL.

The rearrangement links TRBV5-1 to TRBJ2-7, with D possibly matching TRBD2 (5 bases). Germline V gene lookup returns CDR1 SGHRS and CDR2 YFSETQ. The V and J ends lost 4 bases and 2 bases respectively, with 19 bases between them. The CDR3 contains 16 residues. The CDR3 DNA sequence: TGCGCCAGCAGCCCCCGACCCCGGACTCATACCTACGAGCAGTACTTC. Amino acids: CASSPRPRTHTYEQYF. Supplemented by reference TRBV5-1 and TRBJ2-7, the full variable domain reads KAGVTQTPRYLIKTRGQQVTLSCSPISGHRSVSWYQQTPGQGLQFLFEYFSETQRNKGNFPGRFSGRQFSNSRSEMNVSTLELGDSALYLCASSPRPRTHTYEQYFGPGTRLTVT.

The chain is built from TRBV7-2 and TRBJ2-7; 8 bases align to TRBD1. With 1 base clipped from V and 4 bases from J, the junction kept 6 bases outside the gene matches. The CDR3 consists of 15 residues. Per germline, CDR1 SGHTA and CDR2 FQGNSA. The chain's CDR3 is CASSLDRGQAYEQYF. The CDR3, as DNA: TGTGCCAGCAGCTTAGATAGGGGACAGGCTTACGAGCAGTACTTC.

The J gene is TRBJ1-2, the V gene TRBV29-1; 7 nucleotides align to TRBD1. This CDR3 is 14 amino acids long. Germline CDR1 SQVTM, CDR2 ANQGSEA. J gave up 0 bases and V 6 bases, and 7 bases lay outside the gene matches. In nucleotides, the CDR3 is TGCAGCGTGGGAACAGGGGTGTCTAACTATGGCTACACCTTC. Its protein is CSVGTGVSNYGYTF. Full variable domain (remainder filled in from reference TRBV29-1 and TRBJ1-2): SAVISQKPSRDICQRGTSLTIQCQVDSQVTMMFWYRQQPGQSLTLIATANQGSEATYESGFVIDKFPISRPNLTFSTLTVSNMSPEDSSIYLCSVGTGVSNYGYTFGSGTRLTVV.

The CDR3 reads CASKPGMNTEAFF. CDR3 coding DNA: TGTGCCAGCAAACCGGGTATGAACACTGAAGCTTTCTTT. The J gene is TRBJ1-1, the V gene TRBV27; D is undetermined. Trimming took off 7 bases at V and 0 bases at J, with 9 bases between the two ends. Looked up from germline, CDR1 is MNHEY and CDR2 is SMNVEV (reference sequence). The CDR3 is made up of 13 amino acids.

The chain couples TRBV5-1 to TRBJ2-5; the match to TRBD2 covers 11 bases. The CDR3 is made up of 16 amino acids. The junction had 3 bases not matched to a gene; V was cut back by 0 bases and J by 2 bases. CDR1 is SGHRS and CDR2 is YFSETQ in the germline V gene. The CDR3 loop reads CASSLVPSGGQETQYF. CDR3 coding DNA: TGCGCCAGCAGCTTGGTGCCTAGCGGGGGGCAAGAGACCCAGTACTTC.

The chain has TRBV7-8 and TRBJ1-1; D remains ambiguous. CDR1 and CDR2 from the germline V gene are SGHVS and FQNEAQ. V lost 5 bases to trimming and J lost 3 bases, with 19 bases between them. The CDR3 runs to 16 residues. The CDR3 here is CASSLGSLGRDTEAFF. DNA of the CDR3: TGTGCCAGCAGCCTGGGGTCATTAGGGCGGGACACTGAAGCTTTCTTT. Combining the CDR3 with reference TRBV7-8 and TRBJ1-1 gives the whole variable domain GAGVSQSPRYKVAKRGQDVALRCDPISGHVSLFWYQQALGQGPEFLTYFQNEAQLDKSGLPSDRFFAERPEGSVSTLKIQRTQQEDSAVYLCASSLGSLGRDTEAFFGQGTRLTVV.

V gene TRBV9 combines with J gene TRBJ2-7, with TRBD2 matching 7 bases. CDR1 is SGDLS, CDR2 YYNGEE, per germline. CDR3 size: 15 residues. V dropped 0 bases and J dropped 5; count of bases not matched to a gene: 8. The chain's CDR3 is CASSVGGGGINEQYF. CDR3 sequence (DNA): TGTGCCAGCAGCGTAGGCGGGGGAGGCATCAACGAGCAGTACTTC.

The V and J genes are TRBV7-8 and TRBJ2-2, with TRBD1 as a possible D gene (6 bases). V shed 5 bases and J shed 3 bases, with 13 bases lying between them. Germline V CDR1 and CDR2: SGHVS, FQNEAQ. The CDR3 is 15 residues long. CDR3 nucleotide sequence: TGTGCCAGCAGCCAAACAGGGTTGGACACCGGGGAGCTGTTTTTT. It codes for CASSQTGLDTGELFF.

The chain has TRBV30 and TRBJ2-5; D might be TRBD2 (5 bases). V gave up 1 base and J gave up 3 bases, with 15 bases separating them. CDR3 length: 15 residues. CDR1 and CDR2 from the germline V gene are GTSNPN and SVGIG (reference sequence). The CDR3 reads CAWSGVSVAKETQYF. The CDR3 DNA sequence: TGTGCCTGGAGTGGGGTTAGCGTCGCAAAAGAGACCCAGTACTTC.

The chain uses TRBV9 and TRBJ2-5; D perhaps matches TRBD2 (7 bases). The germline CDR1 and CDR2 sequences are SGDLS and YYNGEE. V dropped 3 bases and J dropped 5 bases, with 14 bases sitting between them. The CDR3 runs to 14 residues. The CDR3 here is CASSEGGARETQYF. CDR3 DNA sequence: TGTGCCAGCAGCGAGGGGGGGGCGAGGGAGACCCAGTACTTC.

The rearrangement joins TRBV6-5 to TRBJ1-2; 8 bases fit TRBD1. V lost 6 bases, J lost 2 bases, and 8 bases stayed unmatched. Germline CDR1 reads MNHEY; CDR2 reads SVGAGI. CDR3 length: 15 amino acids. The CDR3 spells CASRPPRTGNYGYTF. Written as DNA, the CDR3 is TGTGCCAGCAGACCCCCACGGACAGGGAACTATGGCTACACCTTC.

V is TRBV4-2 and J is TRBJ2-7, with 13 bases fitting TRBD2. The V gene's germline CDR1 is LGHNA and CDR2 YNFKEQ. The CDR3 runs 16 residues. J lost 2 bases, V lost 1 base, and 2 bases had no gene match. CDR3 DNA sequence: TGTGCCAGCAGCCAAGGGACTAGCGGGGGTACCTACGAGCAGTACTTC. Translating it yields CASSQGTSGGTYEQYF.

The genes are TRBV6-1 and TRBJ2-7, with D possibly TRBD1 on 5 matching bases. The CDR3 has 15 residues. V lost 6 bases and J 1 base, leaving 16 bases between the germline ends. Germline CDR1 is MNHNS and CDR2 is SASEGT. CDR3 in DNA: TGTGCCAGCAGGACTCAGGGTGGGTCATCCTACGAGCAGTACTTC. Translation gives CASRTQGGSSYEQYF.